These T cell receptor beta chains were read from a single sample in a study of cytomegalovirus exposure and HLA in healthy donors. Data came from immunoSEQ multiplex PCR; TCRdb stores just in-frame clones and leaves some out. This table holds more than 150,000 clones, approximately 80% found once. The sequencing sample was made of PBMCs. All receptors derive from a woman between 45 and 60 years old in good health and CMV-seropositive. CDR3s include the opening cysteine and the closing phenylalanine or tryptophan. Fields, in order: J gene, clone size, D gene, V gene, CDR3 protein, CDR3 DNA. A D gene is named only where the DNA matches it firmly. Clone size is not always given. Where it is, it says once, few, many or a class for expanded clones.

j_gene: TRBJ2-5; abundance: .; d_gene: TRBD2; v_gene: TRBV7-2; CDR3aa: CASSPGSSGYQETQYF; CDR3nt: TGTGCCAGCAGCCCCGGGAGTAGCGGGTACCAAGAGACCCAGTACTTC
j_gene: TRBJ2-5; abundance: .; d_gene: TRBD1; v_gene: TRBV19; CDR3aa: CASSSPGQGVFEQYF; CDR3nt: TGTGCCAGTAGTTCACCGGGACAGGGAGTATTTGAGCAGTACTTC
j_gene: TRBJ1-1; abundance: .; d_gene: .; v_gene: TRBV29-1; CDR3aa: CSGRSGNTEAFF; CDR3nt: TGCAGCGGGCGGTCGGGGAACACTGAAGCTTTCTTT
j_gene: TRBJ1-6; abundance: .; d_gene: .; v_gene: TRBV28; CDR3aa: CASGQVNSPLHF; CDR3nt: TGTGCCAGCGGTCAGGTTAATTCACCCCTCCACTTT
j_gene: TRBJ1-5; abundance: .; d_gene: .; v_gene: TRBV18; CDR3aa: CASSSDRNQPQHF; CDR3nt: TGTGCCAGCTCTTCCGACAGGAATCAGCCCCAGCATTTT
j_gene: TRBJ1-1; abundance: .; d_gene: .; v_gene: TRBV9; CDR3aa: CASSVGHLNTEAFF; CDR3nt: TGTGCCAGCAGCGTAGGACACTTGAACACTGAAGCTTTCTTT
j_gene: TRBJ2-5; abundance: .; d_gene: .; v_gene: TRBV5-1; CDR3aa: CASRESQETQYF; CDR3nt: TGCGCCAGCAGGGAGAGTCAAGAGACCCAGTACTTC
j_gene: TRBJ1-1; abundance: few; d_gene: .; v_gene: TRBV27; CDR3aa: CASSPDRTWENTEAFF; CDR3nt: TGTGCCAGCAGTCCCGACAGGACTTGGGAGAACACTGAAGCTTTCTTT
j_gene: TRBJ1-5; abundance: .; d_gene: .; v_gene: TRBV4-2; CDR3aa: CASSQAGQDQPQHF; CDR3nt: TGTGCCAGCAGCCAGGCAGGGCAGGATCAGCCCCAGCATTTT
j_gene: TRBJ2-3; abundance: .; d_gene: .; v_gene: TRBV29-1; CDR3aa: CSTERTSTDTQYF; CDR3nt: TGCAGCACCGAGAGAACTAGCACAGATACGCAGTATTTT
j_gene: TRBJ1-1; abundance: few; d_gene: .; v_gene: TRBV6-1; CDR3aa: CASGRGGTEAFF; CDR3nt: TGTGCCAGCGGAAGGGGGGGTACTGAAGCTTTCTTT
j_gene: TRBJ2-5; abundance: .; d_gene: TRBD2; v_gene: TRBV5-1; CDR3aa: CASSPGTIQETQYF; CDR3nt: TGCGCCAGCAGCCCAGGGACTATCCAAGAGACCCAGTACTTC
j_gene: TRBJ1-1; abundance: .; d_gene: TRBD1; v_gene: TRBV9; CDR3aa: CASSVDRGLSEAFF; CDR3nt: TGTGCCAGCAGCGTAGACAGGGGATTGTCGGAAGCTTTCTTT
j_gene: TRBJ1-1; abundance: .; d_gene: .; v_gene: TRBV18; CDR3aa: CASSPAGAGNTEAFF; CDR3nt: TGTGCCAGCTCACCAGCAGGGGCTGGGAACACTGAAGCTTTCTTT
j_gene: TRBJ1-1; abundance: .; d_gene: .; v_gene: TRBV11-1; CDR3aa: CASTLSMNTEAFF; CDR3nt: TGTGCCAGCACGCTATCAATGAACACTGAAGCTTTCTTT
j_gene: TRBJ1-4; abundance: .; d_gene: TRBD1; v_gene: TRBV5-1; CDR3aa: CASSLGTGASEKLFF; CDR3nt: TGCGCCAGCAGCTTGGGGACAGGGGCCTCCGAAAAACTGTTTTTT
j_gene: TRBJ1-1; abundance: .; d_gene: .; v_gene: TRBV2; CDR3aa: CASRGGRLDGEAFF; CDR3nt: TGTGCCAGCAGGGGGGGGCGGCTAGATGGTGAAGCTTTCTTT
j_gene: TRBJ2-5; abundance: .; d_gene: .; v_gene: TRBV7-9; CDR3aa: CSSTPQLGRPMSQETQYF; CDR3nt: TGTTCCAGCACCCCACAACTGGGCAGGCCGATGTCCCAAGAGACCCAGTACTTC
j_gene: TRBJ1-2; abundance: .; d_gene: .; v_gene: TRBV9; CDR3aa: CASSVQLGNYGYTF; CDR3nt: TGTGCCAGCAGCGTACAACTAGGGAACTATGGCTACACCTTC
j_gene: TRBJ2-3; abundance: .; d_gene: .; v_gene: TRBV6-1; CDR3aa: CASLIGDTDTQYF; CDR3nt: TGTGCCAGCCTTATCGGAGACACAGATACGCAGTATTTT
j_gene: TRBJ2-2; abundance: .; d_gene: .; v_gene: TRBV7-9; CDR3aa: CSSSPTIGGRSGELFF; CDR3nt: TGTTCCAGCAGCCCGACGATCGGAGGGAGATCCGGGGAGCTGTTTTTT
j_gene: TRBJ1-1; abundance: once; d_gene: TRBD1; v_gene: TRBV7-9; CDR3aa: CSSSSRQGSHSTEAFF; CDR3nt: TGTTCCAGCAGCTCCCGACAGGGCAGTCACTCCACTGAAGCTTTCTTT
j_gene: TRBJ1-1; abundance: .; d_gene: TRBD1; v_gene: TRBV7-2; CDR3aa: CASSLGSDRVSEAFF; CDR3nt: TGTGCCAGCAGCTTAGGATCGGACAGGGTTTCTGAAGCTTTCTTT
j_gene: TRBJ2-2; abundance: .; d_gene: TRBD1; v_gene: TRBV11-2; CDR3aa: CASSTGQGGTGELFF; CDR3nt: TGTGCCAGCAGCACAGGACAGGGTGGAACCGGGGAGCTGTTTTTT
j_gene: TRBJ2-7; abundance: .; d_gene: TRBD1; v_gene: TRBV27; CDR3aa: CASSVGQAYEQYF; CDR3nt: TGTGCCAGCAGTGTGGGACAGGCCTACGAGCAGTACTTC
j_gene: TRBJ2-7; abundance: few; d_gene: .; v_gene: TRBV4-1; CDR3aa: CASSLSSTGSYEQYF; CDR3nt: TGCGCCAGCAGCCTCTCCTCCACAGGCTCCTACGAGCAGTACTTC
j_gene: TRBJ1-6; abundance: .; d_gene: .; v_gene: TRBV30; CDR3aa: CAWTTAYNSPLHF; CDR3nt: TGTGCCTGGACTACAGCCTATAATTCACCCCTCCACTTT
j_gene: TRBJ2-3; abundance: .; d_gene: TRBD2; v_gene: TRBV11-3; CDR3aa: CASSPTSGTDTQYF; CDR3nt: TGTGCCAGCAGCCCGACTAGCGGCACAGATACGCAGTATTTT
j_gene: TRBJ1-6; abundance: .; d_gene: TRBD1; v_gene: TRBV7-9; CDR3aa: CASSGQGRNSPLHF; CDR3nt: TGTGCCAGCAGCGGACAGGGACGTAATTCACCCCTCCACTTT
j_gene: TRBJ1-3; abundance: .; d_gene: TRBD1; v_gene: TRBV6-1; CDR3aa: CASSVETGLGNTIYF; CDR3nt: TGTGCCAGCAGTGTTGAGACAGGGCTCGGAAACACCATATATTTT
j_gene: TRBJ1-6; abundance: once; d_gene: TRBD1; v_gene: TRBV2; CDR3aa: CASIGEPGTGNSPLHF; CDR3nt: TGTGCCAGCATCGGCGAACCCGGGACAGGGAATTCACCCCTCCACTTT
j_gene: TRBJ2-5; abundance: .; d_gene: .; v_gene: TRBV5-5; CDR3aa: CASSPRRETQYF; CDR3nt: TGTGCCAGCAGCCCCCGGAGGGAGACCCAGTACTTC
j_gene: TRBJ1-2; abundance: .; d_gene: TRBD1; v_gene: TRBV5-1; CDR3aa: CASSLAGGDRGYTF; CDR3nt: TGCGCCAGCAGCTTGGCAGGGGGAGATCGTGGCTACACCTTC
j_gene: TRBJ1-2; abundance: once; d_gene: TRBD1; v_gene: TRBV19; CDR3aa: CASSPGQGSRGYTF; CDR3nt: TGTGCCAGTAGTCCAGGACAGGGGTCTCGTGGCTACACCTTC
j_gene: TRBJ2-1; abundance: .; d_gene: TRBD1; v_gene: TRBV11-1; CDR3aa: CASSLRQGYGEQFF; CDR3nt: TGTGCCAGCAGCCTCAGACAGGGGTACGGTGAGCAGTTCTTC
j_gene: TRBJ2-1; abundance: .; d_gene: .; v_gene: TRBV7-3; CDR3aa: CASSLFGNEVNEQFF; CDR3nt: TGTGCCAGCAGCTTGTTCGGAAATGAGGTCAATGAGCAGTTCTTC
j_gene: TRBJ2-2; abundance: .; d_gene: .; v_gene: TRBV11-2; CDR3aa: CASSLLSWGENTGELFF; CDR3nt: TGTGCCAGCAGCTTATTGAGTTGGGGGGAGAACACCGGGGAGCTGTTTTTT
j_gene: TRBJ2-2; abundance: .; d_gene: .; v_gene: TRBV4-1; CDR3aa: CASSQLEGVGELFF; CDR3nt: TGCGCCAGCAGCCAACTGGAAGGGGTTGGGGAGCTGTTTTTT
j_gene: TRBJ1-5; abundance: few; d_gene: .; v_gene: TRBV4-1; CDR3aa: CASSQGPVRPQHF; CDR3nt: TGCGCCAGCAGCCAAGGTCCGGTTAGGCCCCAGCATTTT
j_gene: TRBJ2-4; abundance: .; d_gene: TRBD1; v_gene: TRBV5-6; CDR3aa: CASRMDRARNIQYF; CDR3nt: TGTGCCAGCAGGATGGACAGGGCGCGTAACATTCAGTACTTC
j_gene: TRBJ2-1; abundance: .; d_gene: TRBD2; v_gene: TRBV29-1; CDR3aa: CSVESAGGLEQFF; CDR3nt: TGCAGCGTTGAATCAGCGGGGGGGCTTGAGCAGTTCTTC
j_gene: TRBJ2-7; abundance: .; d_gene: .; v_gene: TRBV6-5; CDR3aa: CASSYSLAYEQYF; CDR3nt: TGTGCCAGCAGTTACTCTTTAGCCTACGAGCAGTACTTC
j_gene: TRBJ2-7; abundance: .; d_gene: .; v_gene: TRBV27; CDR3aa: CASSLSPGETYEQYF; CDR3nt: TGTGCCAGCAGTTTATCCCCAGGGGAAACCTACGAGCAGTACTTC
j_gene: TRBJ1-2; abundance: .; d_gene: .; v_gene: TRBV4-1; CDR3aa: CASSQNGDGYTF; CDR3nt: TGTGCCAGCAGCCAAAACGGGGATGGCTACACCTTC
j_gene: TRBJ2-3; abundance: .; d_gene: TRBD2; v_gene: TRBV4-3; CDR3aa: CASSLRLAGMDTQYF; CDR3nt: TGCGCCAGCAGCCTCCGACTAGCGGGGATGGATACGCAGTATTTT
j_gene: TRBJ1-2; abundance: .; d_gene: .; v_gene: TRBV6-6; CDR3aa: CASTLPDRPYGYTF; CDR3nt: TGTGCCAGCACCCTACCCGACAGGCCCTATGGCTACACCTTC
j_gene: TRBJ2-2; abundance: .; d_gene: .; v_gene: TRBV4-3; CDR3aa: CASSQDSGLVTGELFF; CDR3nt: TGCGCCAGCAGCCAAGATTCAGGACTCGTAACCGGGGAGCTGTTTTTT
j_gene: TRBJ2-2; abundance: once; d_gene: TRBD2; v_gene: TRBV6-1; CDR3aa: CASSVTSGNTGELFF; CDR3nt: TGTGCCAGCAGTGTTACTAGCGGTAACACCGGGGAGCTGTTTTTT
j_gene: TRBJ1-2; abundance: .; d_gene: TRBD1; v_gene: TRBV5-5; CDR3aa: CASSLASRGGLGGYTF; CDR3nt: TGTGCCAGCAGCTTGGCCTCAAGAGGGGGCTTAGGGGGCTACACCTTC
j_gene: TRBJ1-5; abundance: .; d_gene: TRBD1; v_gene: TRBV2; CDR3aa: CASSRRTGSNQPQHF; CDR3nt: TGTGCCAGCAGTAGACGGACAGGGAGCAATCAGCCCCAGCATTTT
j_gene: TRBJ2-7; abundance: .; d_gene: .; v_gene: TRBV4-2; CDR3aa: CASSLGLSYEQYF; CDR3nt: TGTGCCAGCAGCCTAGGACTATCCTACGAGCAGTACTTC
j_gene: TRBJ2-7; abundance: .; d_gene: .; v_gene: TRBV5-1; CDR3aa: CASSPLTGQFYEQYF; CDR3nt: TGCGCCAGCAGCCCCTTGACAGGCCAATTCTACGAGCAGTACTTC
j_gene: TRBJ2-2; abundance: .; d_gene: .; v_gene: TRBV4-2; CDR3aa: CASSQDSSFDRGAVF; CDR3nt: TGTGCCAGCAGCCAAGATAGTAGTTTTGACCGGGGAGCTGTTTTT
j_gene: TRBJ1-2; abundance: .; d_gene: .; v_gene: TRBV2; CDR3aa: CASRADTLANYGYTF; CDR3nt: TGTGCCAGCAGGGCGGACACCCTAGCTAACTATGGCTACACCTTC
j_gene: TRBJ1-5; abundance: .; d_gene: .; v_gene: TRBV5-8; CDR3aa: CASSLPARRNQPQHF; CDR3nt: TGTGCCAGCAGCTTGCCGGCCCGGAGGAATCAGCCCCAGCATTTT
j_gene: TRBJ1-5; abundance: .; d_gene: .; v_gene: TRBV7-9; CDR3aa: CASSLGGNSQPQHF; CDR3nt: TGTGCCAGCAGCTTAGGAGGGAATAGTCAGCCCCAGCATTTT
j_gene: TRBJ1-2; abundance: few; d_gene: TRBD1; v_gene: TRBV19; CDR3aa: CASSAGQGNFYGYTF; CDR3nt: TGTGCCAGTAGTGCGGGACAGGGGAACTTCTATGGCTACACCTTC
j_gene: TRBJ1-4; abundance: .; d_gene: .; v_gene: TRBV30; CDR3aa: CAWSGAVATNEKLFF; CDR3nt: TGTGCCTGGAGTGGGGCAGTTGCAACTAATGAAAAACTGTTTTTT